This paragraph covers one TCR beta chain sequence. Its specific antigen is unknown. Qualities for individual bases were not recorded, and no much larger clone is one base off. Whole blood was collected in K2EDTA tubes by collaborating institutions according to the institutions' own protocols. Collaborator samples were shipped for TCRbeta analysis as frozen whole blood, isolated PBMCs, or DNA extracted from either sample type. The data derive from a study of blood T cell repertoires in COVID-19 (dated by TCRdb to 2020 to 2021). In the study overall: Samples covering the acute and convalescent phases of COVID-19 were provided by collaborators in the United States, Italy and Spain. The material from the prospective study consisted of cDNA or gDNA derived from T cells, B-cell-depleted T cells, or PBMCs. Deeply sampled blood TCRbeta repertoires from subjects exposed to, actively infected with, or recovered from COVID-19 were included in the dataset. The repertoires were made available in a free public database intended to serve as a resource for research on the immune response to SARS-CoV-2. Samples were obtained from the ongoing ImmuneRACE study (first 160 participants) and from about 1,300 subjects provided by 6 global collaborators. Sample metadata almost always included a de-identified subject ID, COVID-19 status, age in years and sex. Where available, HLA class I and class II types were obtained from metadata supplied by the sample provider rather than from assay-based typing. Study-level results and caveats: The amount of clinical and demographic metadata varied by source and participant and was provided uncurated.

TCRbeta CDR3 regions were amplified from genomic DNA using the immunoSEQ Assay, a bias-controlled multiplex PCR. Turning to the authors' computational methods: The number of nucleated cells in each sample was estimated from the amplification of reference gene primers within the assay. To quantify the absolute abundance of each unique TCRbeta CDR3 rearrangement, sequence reads were collapsed and filtered. For each sample, productive Simpson clonality was calculated by taking the square root of Simpson's diversity index across productive rearrangements. TCRdb re-hosts the immuneACCESS table, in-frame sequences only. Its copies lack some clones; in the studies checked, an unresolved V gene accounts for under half of them, and the cause for the rest is not known. That table is the source of V, J and clone size, and D and trimming were worked out from the DNA. Recorded for this sample are 90,000 to 120,000 clones; around 82% of them occurred a single time. In total, the top ten clones hold roughly 4.3% of the sample.

CDR1 and CDR2 (MGHDK, SYGVNS) derive from the germline V gene. The CDR3 numbers 15 residues from cysteine through phenylalanine. Only CDR3 DNA remains: 45 bases, in frame from the first base. Relative to germline, V is missing 6 bases and J is missing 3 bases, with 7 bases of the junction outside any gene match. Sequenced sample: peripheral blood. The TCR was taken from a human donor in a cohort sampled during active COVID-19. The chain is assembled from TRBV25-1 and TRBJ2-1; the central 8 bases match TRBD1. This receptor carries the CDR3 CASRTDRVLYNEQFF. At the DNA level, the sequence is TGTGCCAGCAGGACGGACAGGGTCCTCTACAATGAGCAGTTCTTC.